The clone carrying this TCR beta chain was counted once. Time point defined: sample taken at primary tumor resection. The CDR3 contains 13 residues. V gave up 6 bases and J gave up 4 bases; unmatched junction bases: 3. Per germline, CDR1 SEHNR and CDR2 FQNEAQ (reference sequence). MiXCR was run by TCRdb on the 5' RACE reads, yielding one entry per CDR3 protein. This sample has tens of thousands of distinct CDR3 sequences, with less than 15% found just once. This sample is drawn from a study of spatial heterogeneity in lung cancer. Study-level background: Consistent detection of more beta-chain than alpha-chain sequences was observed.

This specimen consisted of PBMCs, obtained at surgery. The rearrangement joins TRBV7-9 to TRBJ1-1; TRBD1 agrees at 9 bases. The sequence was collected from a male donor with early-stage non-small cell lung cancer. The CDR3 region is CASRSDRGTEAFF. The CDR3 DNA sequence: TGTGCCAGCAGATCGGACAGGGGCACTGAAGCTTTCTTT.